This TCR beta chain was identified during a study of control samples from healthy donors and cancer patients. Only in-frame clones appear in the TCRdb table, and some are missing; sequencing was by immunoSEQ multiplex PCR. The sample holds 100,000 to 150,000 clones, roughly nine tenths seen once. The trim removed 5 bases at V and 7 bases at J, leaving 3 bases unmatched. The CDR3 consists of 15 residues. The germline V gene encodes CDR1 MNHEY and CDR2 SMNVEV (reference sequence). The receptor comes from a man aged 45-65 years in good health. The chain is built from TRBV27 and TRBJ2-1; 15 nucleotides agree with TRBD2. Sequencing was carried out using blood. CDR3 DNA: TGTGCCAGCAGTATCGGGACTAGCGGGGGGAATGAGCAGTTCTTC. Its protein is CASSIGTSGGNEQFF.